This entry is about one TCR beta chain. Its antigen is still unknown. Germline V gene sequence: CDR1 LNHDA, CDR2 SQIVND (reference sequence). Trimming took 3 bases from V and 3 from J; bases not matched to a gene: 5. The CDR3 is made up of 14 amino acids. The PCR contained 60 Vbeta and 13 Jbeta primers. Some clones are missing from TCRdb's copy, which holds only in-frame ones; the method was immunoSEQ multiplex PCR. The sample has 130,000 to 150,000 clones; around 80% are singletons. The entry originates in a study of cytomegalovirus exposure and HLA in healthy donors. Whole-study results and caveats: A later analysis linked a missense DCLRE1C variant to TCR beta V- and J-gene trimming. Accurate prediction of most subjects' HLA-A and HLA-B alleles from TCR beta sequences was reported.

This sequence originates from a woman between 25 and 40 years old in good health and CMV-seronegative. The sequencing input was PBMCs. This chain links TRBV19 with TRBJ2-7; 7 nucleotides align to TRBD1. The DNA for the CDR3 is TGTGCCAGTAGTATGAACAGGGGCGGCTACGAGCAGTACTTC. It yields the protein CASSMNRGGYEQYF.